The 30 T cell receptor beta chains presented below share a single source sample, sequenced in a study of T cells in Graves' hyperthyroidism and ophthalmopathy. RNA transcripts yielded amplified TCR beta CDR3 regions. The TCR CDR3 first-round RT-PCR relied on the HTBI primer set. TCRdb independently ran MiXCR on the multiplex PCR reads; one entry per CDR3 protein. The repertoire consists of some 490,000 distinct CDR3 sequences, with about 16% occurring once and the leading ten covering 25% to 35%. The sequenced sample consisted of blood. All receptors come from a woman aged 25-40 years with Graves' ophthalmopathy.

In its sample, this clonotype was seen many times. The chain is built from TRBV20-1 and TRBJ2-3; 8 bases match TRBD1. Looked up from germline, CDR1 is DFQATT and CDR2 is SNEGSKA (reference sequence). This CDR3 spans 14 amino acids. The J segment lost 3 bases and the V segment lost 6 bases, leaving 8 bases of the junction unmatched. This chain's CDR3 is CSARQGRGTDTQYF. DNA of the CDR3: TGCAGTGCGAGACAGGGGCGAGGGACAGATACGCAGTATTTT.

The gene calls are TRBV6-5 and TRBJ1-5; 7 nucleotides match TRBD1. The ends lost 0 bases at V and 1 base at J; junction bases unmatched: 0. CDR3 length equals 15 residues. Germline loops: CDR1 MNHEY, CDR2 SVGAGI. This chain's CDR3 is CASSYSTGSNQPQHF. CDR3 DNA: TGTGCCAGCAGTTACTCGACAGGGAGCAATCAGCCCCAGCATTTT.

There are a few counts of this clonotype. The chain joins TRBV9 to TRBJ2-7, with TRBD1 as a possible D gene (5 bases). The CDR3 extends over 15 amino acids. Germline lookup yields CDR1 SGDLS and CDR2 YYNGEE. Trimming shortened V by 4 bases and J by 6 bases, and 20 bases separated the two germline ends. The CDR3 nucleotides are TGTGCCAGCAGCCTAAAGGACACGGGCTCCGCCGAGCAGTACTTC. This translates into CASSLKDTGSAEQYF.

In its sample, this clonotype was seen a few times. The V call is TRBV28, the J call TRBJ1-2; possibly TRBD1 for D (6 bases). The V and J ends lost 3 bases and 3 bases respectively, with 14 bases between them. The CDR3 runs to 15 residues. In germline, CDR1 is MDHEN, CDR2 SYDVKM. CDR3 sequence (DNA): TGTGCCAGCAGTTTCCCACACCGGACAGACTATGGCTACACCTTC. Translated: CASSFPHRTDYGYTF.

This clonotype was detected a few times. The chain joins TRBV2 to TRBJ2-7; 7 bases are shared with TRBD2. The CDR3 has 15 amino acids. After removal of 3 bases from V and 7 bases from J, the junction contained 12 bases not matched to a gene. In germline, CDR1 is SNHLY, CDR2 FYNNEI. The CDR3 loop is CASSDPPSGGREQYF. CDR3 bases: TGTGCCAGCAGTGACCCTCCTAGCGGAGGTCGGGAGCAGTACTTC.

This clonotype was picked up a small number of times. This clone may be a read error of a much larger clone one base away. CDR3 bases: TGTGCCAGCTCACCCTCAGGGCACACAGAAGCTTTCTTT. It is translated as CASSPSGHTEAFF. This chain joins TRBV18 and TRBJ1-1, with TRBD1 as a possible D gene (5 bases). The germline gives CDR1 KGHSH, CDR2 LQKENI. The CDR3 contains 13 residues.

This rearrangement joins TRBV29-1 to TRBJ2-7, with a weak D call TRBD2 (5 bases). Deletions cut 0 bases from V and 9 bases from J, with 12 bases between. CDR1 SQVTM and CDR2 ANQGSEA come from the germline V gene. There are 12 residues in the CDR3. The CDR3 is CSVEEGSQVQYF. CDR3 nucleotides: TGCAGCGTTGAAGAAGGGAGCCAAGTGCAGTACTTC.

This clonotype occurred once. Given a much more abundant clone one base away, this may be a read error. The chain employs TRBV3-2 and TRBJ2-7; the table's D call, TRBD1, has no DNA check behind it. TRBV3-2 constitutes a pseudogene. This CDR3 contains 15 residues. CDR3 amino acids: CASCQGGTGAYEQYF. CDR3 nucleotides: TGTGCCAGCTGCCAAGGGGGGACAGGGGCCTACGAGCAGTACTTC.

In its sample, this clonotype was seen many times. V usage is TRBV11-2 and J usage is TRBJ2-7; D uncertain. V was trimmed by 2 bases and J by 2 bases, leaving 7 bases between them. The CDR3 length is 13 residues. Germline V gene sequence: CDR1 SGHAT, CDR2 FQNNGV. In DNA, the CDR3 is TGTGCCAGCAGCTTATACAGAACCTACGAGCAGTACTTC. Encoded protein: CASSLYRTYEQYF.

This clonotype has at least ten counts. V is TRBV6-2 or TRBV6-3 and J is TRBJ2-7, with D perhaps TRBD1 (5 bases). Germline CDR1 is MNHEY and CDR2 is SVGEGT. Trimming left V 8 bases short and J 9 bases short, with 23 bases between. The CDR3 totals 14 residues. CDR3 coding DNA: TGTGCCAGCGCGTCGGTGGGGCTACTCAAACTGCAGTACTTC. Its translation is CASASVGLLKLQYF.

The gene calls are TRBV6-1 and TRBJ2-7, with 10 bases matching TRBD1. This CDR3 is 13 amino acids long. The trim removed 5 bases at V and 5 bases at J, leaving 3 bases unmatched. The germline V gene encodes CDR1 MNHNS and CDR2 SASEGT. The CDR3 protein is CASSSGTGDEQYF. The CDR3 DNA reads as TGTGCCAGCAGTTCCGGGACAGGGGACGAGCAGTACTTC.

This clonotype occurred a few times. The rearrangement uses TRBV12-3 or TRBV12-4 and TRBJ2-1; D is tentatively TRBD1 or TRBD2 (5 bases each). With 3 bases removed from V and 2 bases from J, the gap between germline ends came to 17 bases. This CDR3 region has 17 residues. In nucleotides, the CDR3 is TGTGCCAGCAGTTTCTCGTCCGGAGGCAGGGCCTACAATGAGCAGTTCTTC. It encodes CASSFSSGGRAYNEQFF.

This clonotype has a count of ten or more. The chain uses TRBV6-1 and TRBJ2-1; 11 nucleotides align to TRBD2. Trimming removed 6 bases from V and 5 bases from J; junction bases left unmatched: 9. The CDR3 spans 16 residues. In germline, CDR1 is MNHNS, CDR2 SASEGT. CDR3 region: CASSRLGLAENNEQFF. Here the CDR3 DNA reads TGTGCCAGCAGCCGTCTGGGACTAGCGGAGAACAATGAGCAGTTCTTC.

This clonotype was recorded many times. The chain has TRBV5-1 and TRBJ2-7; a weak D match, TRBD1 (5 bases). Trimming removed 4 bases at V and 6 bases at J, with 14 bases between. In germline, CDR1 is SGHRS, CDR2 YFSETQ. The length of the CDR3 is 13 residues. The CDR3, as DNA: TGCGCCAGCAGCGAGGACATATTGAGCGAGCAGTACTTC. This encodes CASSEDILSEQYF.

The chain carries TRBV5-1 and TRBJ2-3, with TRBD1 matching over 7 bases. From germline, CDR1 is SGHRS and CDR2 YFSETQ. This CDR3 spans 15 amino acids. The V segment lost 2 bases and the J segment 3 bases; nucleotides outside the gene matches: 6. CDR3 DNA sequence: TGCGCCAGCAGCTTAACAACAGGGGCAACAGATACGCAGTATTTT. Translation: CASSLTTGATDTQYF.

This clonotype came up a few times. The chain carries TRBV6-2 or TRBV6-3 and TRBJ2-2; D call uncertain. CDR1 is MNHEY, CDR2 SVGEGT, per germline. This CDR3 has 14 amino acids. The V and J ends lost 5 bases and 1 base respectively, with 8 bases between them. The CDR3 here is CASSQALNTGELFF. CDR3 coding DNA: TGTGCCAGCAGTCAAGCCCTGAACACCGGGGAGCTGTTTTTT.

The chain recombines TRBV24-1 with TRBJ2-7, with TRBD2 identical over 8 bases. Trimming took 3 bases from V and 7 from J; bases not matched to a gene: 16. The CDR3 is made up of 17 amino acids. Germline V gene sequence: CDR1 KGHDR, CDR2 SFDVKD. CDR3 region: CATSDPSPPAGVEEQYF. Written as DNA, the CDR3 is TGTGCCACCAGTGATCCTTCCCCACCAGCGGGAGTTGAGGAGCAGTACTTC.

V usage is TRBV4-1 and J usage is TRBJ2-1; 10 bases map to TRBD1. Looked up from germline, CDR1 is MGHRA and CDR2 is YSYEKL. Trimming at V came to 4 bases and at J to 4 bases, leaving 7 bases not matched to a gene. This CDR3 is 16 amino acids long. The DNA of the CDR3 is TGCGCCAGCAGCCGTACCGGGACAGGGGTTTACAATGAGCAGTTCTTC. As protein: CASSRTGTGVYNEQFF.

V is TRBV10-3 and J is TRBJ1-1, with D possibly TRBD1 on 5 matching bases. This CDR3 is built from 13 residues. The germline V gene has CDR1 ENHRY and CDR2 SYGVKD. V gave up 6 bases and J gave up 1 base, with 9 bases separating them. In nucleotides, the CDR3 is TGTGCCATCAGGGACAAGACGAACACTGAAGCTTTCTTT. Its protein is CAIRDKTNTEAFF.

On this clonotype itself: A much more abundant neighbour one base away suggests this may be a read error. This chain uses TRBV7-9 with TRBJ1-5, with 8 bases lining up with TRBD1. The germline CDR1 and CDR2 sequences are SEHNR and FQNEAQ (reference sequence). CDR3 length equals 14 residues. V was pared by 3 bases and J by 9 bases, with 7 bases of the junction left unmatched. CDR3 in amino acids: CASSFGTGGRPQHF. The CDR3 bases are TGTGCCAGCAGCTTCGGGACAGGAGGTCGGCCCCAGCATTTT.

The chain employs TRBV7-6 and TRBJ2-1, with 10 bases that match TRBD2. CDR1 is SGHVS, CDR2 FNYEAQ, per germline. V shed 2 bases and J 8 bases; nucleotides not matched to a gene: 3. The CDR3 covers 14 residues. As DNA, the CDR3 is TGTGCCAGCAGCTTAACTAGCGGGGTCGATGAGCAGTTCTTC. Translated, it gives CASSLTSGVDEQFF.

A note on this clonotype: One junction end disagrees with the germline gene, perhaps due to a read error. V and J are TRBV6-2 or TRBV6-3 and TRBJ1-5, with a weak D call TRBD1 (5 bases). Germline V gene sequence: CDR1 MNHEY, CDR2 SVGEGT. This CDR3 has 14 residues. CDR3 protein: CATSLGASNQPQHF. The CDR3 DNA sequence: TGTGCCACCAGTCTTGGGGCCAGCAATCAGCCCCAGCATTTT.

This clonotype was counted a few times. The CDR3 DNA sequence: TGCGCCAGCAGCGTCGACAGGTCTTATGGCTACACCTTC. Residues: CASSVDRSYGYTF. This chain uses TRBV5-1 with TRBJ1-2, with a weak D call TRBD1 (6 bases). The CDR3 length is 13 residues. CDR1 is SGHRS, CDR2 YFSETQ, per germline. Trimming cost V 4 bases and J 5 bases, with 12 bases left between them.

Worth noting for this clonotype: With a much larger clone just one base away, this may be a read error. The V call is TRBV3-1, the J call TRBJ2-5; weak D call: TRBD2 (6 bases). From germline, CDR1 is LGHDT and CDR2 YNNKEL (reference sequence). CDR3 length: 15 amino acids. Trimming took 0 bases from V and 5 from J, leaving 13 bases between them. CDR3 sequence: CASSQDPGGAETQYF. CDR3 in DNA: TGTGCCAGCAGCCAAGATCCAGGCGGGGCGGAGACCCAGTACTTC.

This clonotype was recorded many times. In nucleotides, the CDR3 is TGTGCCAGCAGTTCTACAGGGGGCCTATTCGCAGATACGCAGTATTTT. It is translated as CASSSTGGLFADTQYF. This chain connects TRBV12-3 or TRBV12-4 to TRBJ2-3; 9 bases align to TRBD1. The CDR3 runs to 16 residues. The V segment lost 4 bases and the J segment 4 bases; nucleotides outside the gene matches: 9.

CDR3 DNA sequence: TGTGCCAGCAGCGTAGAGTGGGGGGACGAGCAGTACTTC. This encodes CASSVEWGDEQYF. The rearrangement links TRBV9 to TRBJ2-7, with D possibly being TRBD2 (6 bases). The V and J ends lost 0 bases and 5 bases respectively, with 9 bases between them. The CDR3 runs to 13 residues. Germline loops: CDR1 SGDLS, CDR2 YYNGEE.

This clonotype was seen repeatedly, ten times or more. The chain combines TRBV9 with TRBJ1-2; 11 bases fit TRBD1. The J segment lost 5 bases and the V segment lost 3 bases, leaving 9 bases of the junction unmatched. Germline loops: CDR1 SGDLS, CDR2 YYNGEE. This CDR3 is built from 16 residues. CDR3 bases: TGTGCCAGCAGCGCCGCGGGACAGGGGGTAGATTATGGCTACACCTTC. It specifies CASSAAGQGVDYGYTF.

This clonotype was recorded many times. This chain uses TRBV20-1 with TRBJ2-1; D assignment may be TRBD1 or TRBD2 (6 bases each). This CDR3 contains 16 residues. V shed 0 bases and J shed 6 bases, with 18 bases lying between them. Germline CDR1 is DFQATT and CDR2 is SNEGSKA (reference sequence). In DNA, the CDR3 is TGCAGTGCTAGAGATTCGGGGGCCGCTAGCGTCAATGAGCAGTTCTTC. Protein product: CSARDSGAASVNEQFF.

This clonotype was seen ten or more times. The rearrangement joins TRBV28 to TRBJ2-7; D unresolved. Germline CDR1 and CDR2: MDHEN and SYDVKM. The V end lost 2 bases, the J end lost 6 bases, and 8 bases lay between the germline ends. This CDR3 contains 12 residues. The CDR3 nucleotides are TGTGCCAGCAGTTTAAACCCATCCGAGCAGTACTTC. Translating it yields CASSLNPSEQYF.

The V call is TRBV18, the J call TRBJ1-6; D uncertain. The V end was cut by 2 bases, the J end by 0 bases, with 5 bases between. Germline values: CDR1 KGHSH, CDR2 LQKENI. The CDR3 is 15 amino acids. Here the CDR3 reads CASSPRVSYNSPLHF. In nucleotides, the CDR3 is TGTGCCAGCTCACCAAGGGTCTCCTATAATTCACCCCTCCACTTT.